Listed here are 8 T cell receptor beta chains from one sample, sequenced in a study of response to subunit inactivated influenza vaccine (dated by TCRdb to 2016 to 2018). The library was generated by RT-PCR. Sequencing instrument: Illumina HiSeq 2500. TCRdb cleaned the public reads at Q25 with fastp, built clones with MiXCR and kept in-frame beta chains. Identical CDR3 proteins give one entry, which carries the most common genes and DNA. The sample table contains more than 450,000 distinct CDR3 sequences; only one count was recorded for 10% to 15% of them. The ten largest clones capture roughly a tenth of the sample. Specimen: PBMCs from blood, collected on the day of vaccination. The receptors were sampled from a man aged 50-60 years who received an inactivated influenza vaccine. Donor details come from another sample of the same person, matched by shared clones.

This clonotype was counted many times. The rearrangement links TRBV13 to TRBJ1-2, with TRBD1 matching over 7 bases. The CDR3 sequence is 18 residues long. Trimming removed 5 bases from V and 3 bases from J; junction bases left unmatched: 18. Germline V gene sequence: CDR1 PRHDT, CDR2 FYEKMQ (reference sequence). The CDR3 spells CASSPISGGDREDYGYTF. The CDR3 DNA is TGTGCCAGCAGCCCTATTTCTGGTGGTGACAGGGAAGACTATGGCTACACCTTC.

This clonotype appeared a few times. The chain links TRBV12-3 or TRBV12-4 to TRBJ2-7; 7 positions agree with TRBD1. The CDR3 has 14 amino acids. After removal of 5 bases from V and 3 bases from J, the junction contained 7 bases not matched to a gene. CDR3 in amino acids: CASSAGTALYEQYF. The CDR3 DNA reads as TGTGCCAGCAGTGCCGGGACAGCACTCTACGAGCAGTACTTC.

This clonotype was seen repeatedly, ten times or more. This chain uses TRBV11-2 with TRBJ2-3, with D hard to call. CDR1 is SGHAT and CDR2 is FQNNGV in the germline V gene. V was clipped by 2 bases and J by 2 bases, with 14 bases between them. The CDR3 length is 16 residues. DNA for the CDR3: TGTGCCAGCAGCTTATCTTTCGCGACCTTCACAGATACGCAGTATTTT. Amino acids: CASSLSFATFTDTQYF.

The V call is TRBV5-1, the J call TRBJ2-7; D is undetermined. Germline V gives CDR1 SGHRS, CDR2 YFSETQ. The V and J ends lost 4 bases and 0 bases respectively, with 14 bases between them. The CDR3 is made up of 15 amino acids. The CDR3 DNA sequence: TGCGCCAGCAGCCCAATGAGCCCGAACTCCTACGAGCAGTACTTC. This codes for CASSPMSPNSYEQYF.

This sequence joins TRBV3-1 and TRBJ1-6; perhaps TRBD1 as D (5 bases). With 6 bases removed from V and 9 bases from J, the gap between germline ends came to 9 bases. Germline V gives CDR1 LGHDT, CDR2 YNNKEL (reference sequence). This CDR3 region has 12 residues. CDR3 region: CASRAGFSPLHF. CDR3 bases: TGTGCCAGCAGGGCAGGGTTTTCACCCCTCCACTTT. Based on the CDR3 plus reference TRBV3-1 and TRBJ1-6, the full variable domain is DTAVSQTPKYLVTQMGNDKSIKCEQNLGHDTMYWYKQDSKKFLKIMFSYNNKELIINETVPNRFSPKSPDKAHLNLHINSLELGDSAVYFCASRAGFSPLHFGNGTRLTVT.

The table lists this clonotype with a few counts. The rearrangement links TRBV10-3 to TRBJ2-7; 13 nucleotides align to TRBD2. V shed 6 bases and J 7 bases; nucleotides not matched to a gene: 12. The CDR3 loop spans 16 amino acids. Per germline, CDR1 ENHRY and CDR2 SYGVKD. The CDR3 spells CAISGLAGALPGEQYF. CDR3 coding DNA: TGTGCCATCAGCGGACTAGCGGGAGCCCTCCCCGGGGAGCAGTACTTC.

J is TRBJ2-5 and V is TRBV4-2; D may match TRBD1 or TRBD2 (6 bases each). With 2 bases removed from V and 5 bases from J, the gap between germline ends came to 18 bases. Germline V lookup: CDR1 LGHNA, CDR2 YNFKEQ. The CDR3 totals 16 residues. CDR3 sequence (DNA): TGTGCCAGCAGCCAAAGGGGGAGGACAGCGAGGGAGACCCAGTACTTC. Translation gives CASSQRGRTARETQYF.

CDR3 loop: CASRAGIWDNEQFF. In DNA form, the CDR3 reads TGCGCCAGCAGGGCAGGGATCTGGGACAATGAGCAGTTCTTC. The rearrangement uses TRBV5-1 and TRBJ2-1; a possible D gene is TRBD1 (5 bases). Trimming took 5 bases from V and 5 from J, leaving 14 bases between them. This CDR3 has 14 residues. Germline CDR1 and CDR2: SGHRS and YFSETQ. Supplemented by reference TRBV5-1 and TRBJ2-1, the full variable domain reads KAGVTQTPRYLIKTRGQQVTLSCSPISGHRSVSWYQQTPGQGLQFLFEYFSETQRNKGNFPGRFSGRQFSNSRSEMNVSTLELGDSALYLCASRAGIWDNEQFFGPGTRLTVL.